These 5 T cell receptor beta chains were all obtained from the same sample, sequenced in a study of shared clonotypes between healthy human individuals. Clones were read by immunoSEQ multiplex PCR, and TCRdb kept only the in-frame ones, dropping some. The table lists around 320,000 clones, around 90% of them singletons. Sequencing input: memory CD8+ T cells sorted from blood. Subset indicated: CD45RO+ cells pooled with CCR7-negative TemRA cells. The receptor set was obtained from a man between 18 and 35 years old in good health.

The chain joins TRBV5-6 to TRBJ2-3; perhaps D is TRBD1 or TRBD2 (6 bases each). The CDR3 is 14 residues long. The V gene's germline CDR1 is SGHDT and CDR2 YYEEEE. Trimming took off 7 bases at V and 0 bases at J, with 12 bases between the two ends. This chain's CDR3 is CASFPGASTDTQYF. CDR3 sequence (DNA): TGTGCCAGCTTCCCGGGGGCAAGCACAGATACGCAGTATTTT.

The V gene is TRBV9, the J gene TRBJ1-3, with D uncertain. This CDR3 region has 14 residues. From germline, CDR1 is SGDLS and CDR2 YYNGEE. V gave up 0 bases and J gave up 4 bases, with 8 bases separating them. The CDR3 is CASSVGVGGNTIYF. The CDR3 DNA is TGTGCCAGCAGCGTAGGGGTAGGGGGAAACACCATATATTTT.

V usage is TRBV4-3 and J usage is TRBJ1-1; no firm D call. The CDR3 consists of 13 residues. The germline V and J ends were trimmed by 0 bases and 2 bases, with 4 bases remaining between them. Germline CDR1 is LGHNA and CDR2 is YSLEER. CDR3 loop: CASSQESNTEAFF. The CDR3 region has the DNA TGCGCCAGCAGCCAAGAGAGCAACACTGAAGCTTTCTTT.

The chain recombines TRBV9 with TRBJ2-1, with 10 nucleotides matching TRBD2. In germline, CDR1 is SGDLS, CDR2 YYNGEE. V lost 0 bases and J lost 7; bases outside the gene matches: 7. This CDR3 is 16 amino acids long. CDR3 in amino acids: CASSVVASGRGNEQFF. The CDR3 nucleotides are TGTGCCAGCAGCGTAGTCGCTAGCGGGAGAGGGAATGAGCAGTTCTTC.

This chain uses TRBV5-4 with TRBJ2-7, with 8 bases matching TRBD1. Per germline, CDR1 SGHNT and CDR2 YYREEE (reference sequence). The V gene end was trimmed by 3 bases and the J gene end by 1 base; junction bases not matched to a gene: 3. The CDR3 spans 14 residues. This CDR3 reads CASSSGDRSYEQYF. Here the CDR3 DNA reads TGTGCCAGCAGCTCCGGGGACAGGTCCTACGAGCAGTACTTC.